One T cell receptor (beta chain) is described in this entry. Its antigen is not known. The rectum was sampled with one to two pinch biopsies at colonoscopy. The sample belongs to a study of pediatric ulcerative colitis. Up to 500,000 reads were sequenced per sample. Sequenced by immunoSEQ multiplex PCR; TCRdb stores in-frame clones only, minus some. The sample holds tens of thousands of clones; 75% are singletons and the top ten take about 9.1%. Notes on the study in general: Blood samples from a couple of patients yielded substantially fewer templates and were excluded from blood-rectal overlap analysis.

V lost 0 bases and J lost 1, with 8 bases in between. Germline values: CDR1 SGHRS, CDR2 YFSETQ. This CDR3 has 15 residues. V and J are TRBV5-1 and TRBJ2-1, with D hard to call. Sequenced sample: gut tissue. This clonotype was sampled from a boy younger than 18 with severe ulcerative colitis. The CDR3 here is CASSLEAQSYNEQFF. The CDR3 DNA is TGCGCCAGCAGCTTGGAAGCGCAGTCCTACAATGAGCAGTTCTTC.